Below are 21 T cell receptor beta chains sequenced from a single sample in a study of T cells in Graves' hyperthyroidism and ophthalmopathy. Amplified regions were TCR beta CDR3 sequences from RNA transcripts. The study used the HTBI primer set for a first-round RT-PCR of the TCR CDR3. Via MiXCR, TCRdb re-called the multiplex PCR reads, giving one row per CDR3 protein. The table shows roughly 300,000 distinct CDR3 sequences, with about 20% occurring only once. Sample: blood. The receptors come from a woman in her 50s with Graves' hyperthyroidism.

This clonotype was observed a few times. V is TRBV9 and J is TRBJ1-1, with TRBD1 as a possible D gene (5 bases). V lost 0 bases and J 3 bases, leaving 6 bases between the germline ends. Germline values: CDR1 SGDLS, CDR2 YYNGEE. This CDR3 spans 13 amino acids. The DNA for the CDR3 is TGTGCCAGCAGCGTAGTGGGGGACACTGAAGCTTTCTTT. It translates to CASSVVGDTEAFF.

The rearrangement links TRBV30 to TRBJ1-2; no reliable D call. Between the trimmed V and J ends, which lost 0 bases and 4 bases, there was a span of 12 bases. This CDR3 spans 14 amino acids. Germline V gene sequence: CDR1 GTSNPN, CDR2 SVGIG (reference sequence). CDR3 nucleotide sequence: TGTGCCTGGAGTGTCGGTATGGGTATCTATGGCTACACCTTC. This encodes CAWSVGMGIYGYTF.

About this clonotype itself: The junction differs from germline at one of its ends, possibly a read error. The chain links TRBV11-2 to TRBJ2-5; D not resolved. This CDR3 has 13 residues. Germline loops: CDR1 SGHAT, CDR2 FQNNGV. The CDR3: CASSPSRVETQHF. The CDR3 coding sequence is TGTGCCAGCAGCCCTAGTCGAGTGGAGACCCAGCACTTC.

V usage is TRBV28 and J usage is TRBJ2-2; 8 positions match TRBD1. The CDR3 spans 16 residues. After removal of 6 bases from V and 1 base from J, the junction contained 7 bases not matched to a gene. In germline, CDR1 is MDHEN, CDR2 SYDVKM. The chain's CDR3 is CASSSPGTGNTGELFF. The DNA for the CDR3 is TGTGCCAGCAGCTCCCCCGGGACAGGGAACACCGGGGAGCTGTTTTTT. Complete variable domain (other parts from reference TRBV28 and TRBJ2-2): DVKVTQSSRYLVKRTGEKVFLECVQDMDHENMFWYRQDPGLGLRLIYFSYDVKMKEKGDIPEGYSVSREKKERFSLILESASTNQTSMYLCASSSPGTGNTGELFFGEGSRLTVL.

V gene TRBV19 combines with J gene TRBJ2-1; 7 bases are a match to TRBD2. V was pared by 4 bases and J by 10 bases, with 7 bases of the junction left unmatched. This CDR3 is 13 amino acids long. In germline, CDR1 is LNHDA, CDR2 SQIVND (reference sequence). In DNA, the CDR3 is TGTGCCAGTAGTACATCCGGACTAGGCGAGCAGTTCTTC. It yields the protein CASSTSGLGEQFF.

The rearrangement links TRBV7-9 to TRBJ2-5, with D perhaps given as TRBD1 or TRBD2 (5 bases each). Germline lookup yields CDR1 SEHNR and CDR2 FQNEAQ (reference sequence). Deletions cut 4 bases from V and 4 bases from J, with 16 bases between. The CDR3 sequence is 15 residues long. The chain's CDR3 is CASSSPGQGVETQYF. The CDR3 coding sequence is TGTGCCAGCAGCTCCCCTGGGCAGGGAGTAGAGACCCAGTACTTC.

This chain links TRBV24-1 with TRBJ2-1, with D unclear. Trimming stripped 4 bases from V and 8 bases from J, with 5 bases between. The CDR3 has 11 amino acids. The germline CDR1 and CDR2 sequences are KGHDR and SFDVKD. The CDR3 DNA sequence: TGTGCCACCAGTGACCGGGATGAGCAGTTCTTC. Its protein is CATSDRDEQFF.

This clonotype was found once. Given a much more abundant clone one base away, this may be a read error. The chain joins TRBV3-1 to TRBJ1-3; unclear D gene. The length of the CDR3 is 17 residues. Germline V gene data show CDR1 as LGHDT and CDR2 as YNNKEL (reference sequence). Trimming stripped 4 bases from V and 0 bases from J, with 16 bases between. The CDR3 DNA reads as TGTGCCAGCAGCCTAGGATGGCAGGCCCACTCTGGAAACACCATATATTTT. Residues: CASSLGWQAHSGNTIYF. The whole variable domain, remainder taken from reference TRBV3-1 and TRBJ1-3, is DTAVSQTPKYLVTQMGNDKSIKCEQNLGHDTMYWYKQDSKKFLKIMFSYNNKELIINETVPNRFSPKSPDKAHLNLHINSLELGDSAVYFCASSLGWQAHSGNTIYFGEGSWLTVV.

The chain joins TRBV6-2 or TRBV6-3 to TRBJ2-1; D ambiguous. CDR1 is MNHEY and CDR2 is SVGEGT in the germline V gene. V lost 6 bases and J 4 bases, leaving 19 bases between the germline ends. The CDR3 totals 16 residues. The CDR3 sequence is CASSVSVRKLYNEQFF. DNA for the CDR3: TGTGCCAGCAGCGTATCCGTAAGGAAATTGTACAATGAGCAGTTCTTC.

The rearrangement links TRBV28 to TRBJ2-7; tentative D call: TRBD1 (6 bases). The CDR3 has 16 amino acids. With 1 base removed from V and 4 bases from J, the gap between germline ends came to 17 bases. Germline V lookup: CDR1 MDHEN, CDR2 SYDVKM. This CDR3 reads CASSLLSGAAGYEQYF. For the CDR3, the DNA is TGTGCCAGCAGTTTATTATCAGGGGCCGCAGGGTACGAGCAGTACTTC.

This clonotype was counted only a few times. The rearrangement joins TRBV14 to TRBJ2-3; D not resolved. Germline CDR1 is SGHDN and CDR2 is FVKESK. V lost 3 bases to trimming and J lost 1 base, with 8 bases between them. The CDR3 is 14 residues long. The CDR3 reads CASSHDGGTDTQYF. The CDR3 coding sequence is TGTGCCAGCAGCCATGATGGGGGCACAGATACGCAGTATTTT.

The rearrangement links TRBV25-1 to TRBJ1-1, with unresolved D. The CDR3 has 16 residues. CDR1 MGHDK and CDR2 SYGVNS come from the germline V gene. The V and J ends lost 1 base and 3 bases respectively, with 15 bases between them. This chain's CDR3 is CASSEWKPGSHTEAFF. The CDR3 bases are TGTGCCAGCAGTGAATGGAAGCCGGGGAGCCACACTGAAGCTTTCTTT.

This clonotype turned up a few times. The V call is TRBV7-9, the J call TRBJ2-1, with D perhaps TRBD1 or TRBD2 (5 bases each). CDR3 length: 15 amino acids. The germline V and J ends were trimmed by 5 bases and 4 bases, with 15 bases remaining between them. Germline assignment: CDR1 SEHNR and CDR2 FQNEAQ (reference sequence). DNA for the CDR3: TGTGCCAGCAGCCGCCCCGGGACGGAATACAATGAGCAGTTCTTC. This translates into CASSRPGTEYNEQFF.

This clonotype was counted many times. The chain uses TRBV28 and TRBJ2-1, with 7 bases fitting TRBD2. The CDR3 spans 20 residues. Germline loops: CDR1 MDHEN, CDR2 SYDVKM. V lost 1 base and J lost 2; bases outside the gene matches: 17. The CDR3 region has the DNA TGTGCCAGCAGTTTATCCCACCTGAGTTCAGCGGGATTCGCCTACAATGAGCAGTTCTTC. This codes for CASSLSHLSSAGFAYNEQFF. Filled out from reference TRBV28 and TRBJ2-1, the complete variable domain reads DVKVTQSSRYLVKRTGEKVFLECVQDMDHENMFWYRQDPGLGLRLIYFSYDVKMKEKGDIPEGYSVSREKKERFSLILESASTNQTSMYLCASSLSHLSSAGFAYNEQFFGPGTRLTVL.

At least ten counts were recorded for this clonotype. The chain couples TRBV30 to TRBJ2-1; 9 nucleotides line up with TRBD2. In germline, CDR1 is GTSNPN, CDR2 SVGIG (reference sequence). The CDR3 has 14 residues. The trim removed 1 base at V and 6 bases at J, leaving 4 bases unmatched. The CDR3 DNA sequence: TGTGCCTGGAGTGCGGGACTAGCTGTCAATGAGCAGTTCTTC. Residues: CAWSAGLAVNEQFF.

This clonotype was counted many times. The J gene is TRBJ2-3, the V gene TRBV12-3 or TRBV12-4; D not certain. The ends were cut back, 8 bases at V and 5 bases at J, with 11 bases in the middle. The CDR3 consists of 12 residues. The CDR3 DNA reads TGTGCCAGCGTCCGTTTGGGAGATACGCAGTATTTT. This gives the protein CASVRLGDTQYF.

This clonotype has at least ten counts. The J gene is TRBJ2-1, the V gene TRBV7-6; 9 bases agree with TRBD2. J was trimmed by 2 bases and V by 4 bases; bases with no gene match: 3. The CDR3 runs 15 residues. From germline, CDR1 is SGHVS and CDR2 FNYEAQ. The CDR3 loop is CASSYSGGTYNEQFF. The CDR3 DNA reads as TGTGCCAGCAGCTATAGCGGGGGCACCTACAATGAGCAGTTCTTC.

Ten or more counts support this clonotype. The CDR3 DNA is TGTGCCAGCAGCTTAGGGGGACAGGGGGCGGGAGATACGCAGTATTTT. Protein product: CASSLGGQGAGDTQYF. J is TRBJ2-3 and V is TRBV7-3; the match to TRBD1 covers 12 bases. The CDR3 consists of 16 residues. Germline CDR1 reads SGHTA; CDR2 reads FQGTGA. V lost 2 bases to trimming and J lost 5 bases; unmatched junction nucleotides: 5. Together with reference TRBV7-3 and TRBJ2-3, the CDR3 gives the full variable domain: GAGVSQTPSNKVTEKGKYVELRCDPISGHTALYWYRQSLGQGPEFLIYFQGTGAADDSGLPNDRFFAVRPEGSVSTLKIQRTERGDSAVYLCASSLGGQGAGDTQYFGPGTRLTVL.

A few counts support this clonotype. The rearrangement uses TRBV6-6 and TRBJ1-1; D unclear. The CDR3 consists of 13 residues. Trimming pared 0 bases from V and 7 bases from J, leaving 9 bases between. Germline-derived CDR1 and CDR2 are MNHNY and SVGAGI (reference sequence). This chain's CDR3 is CASSYSTWSEAFF. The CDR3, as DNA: TGTGCCAGCAGTTACTCGACCTGGAGTGAAGCTTTCTTT.

The CDR3 DNA sequence: TGTGCCATCAGTGATTGGGCTGCCGGGACAGGGAGGACCGGGGAGCTGTTTTTT. Its protein is CAISDWAAGTGRTGELFF. The V call is TRBV10-3, the J call TRBJ2-2, with 9 bases lining up with TRBD1. V was pared by 3 bases and J by 5 bases, with 13 bases of the junction left unmatched. CDR1 is ENHRY and CDR2 is SYGVKD in the germline V gene. This CDR3 spans 18 amino acids.

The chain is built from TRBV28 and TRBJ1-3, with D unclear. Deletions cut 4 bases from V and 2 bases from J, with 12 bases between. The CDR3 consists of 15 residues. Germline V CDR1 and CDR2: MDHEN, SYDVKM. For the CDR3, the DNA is TGTGCCAGCAGTTCCATGGGTCTCCCTGGAAACACCATATATTTT. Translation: CASSSMGLPGNTIYF.